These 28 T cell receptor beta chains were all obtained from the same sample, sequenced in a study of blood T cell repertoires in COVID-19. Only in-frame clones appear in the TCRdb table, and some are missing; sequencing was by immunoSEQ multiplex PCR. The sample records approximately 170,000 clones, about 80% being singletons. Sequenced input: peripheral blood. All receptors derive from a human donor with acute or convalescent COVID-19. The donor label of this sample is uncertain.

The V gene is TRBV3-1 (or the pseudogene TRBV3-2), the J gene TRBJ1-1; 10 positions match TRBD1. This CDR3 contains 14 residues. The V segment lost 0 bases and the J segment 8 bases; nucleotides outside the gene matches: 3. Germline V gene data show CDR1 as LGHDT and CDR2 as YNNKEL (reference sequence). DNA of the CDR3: TGTGCCAGCAGCCAAGATTGGGACAGGGGCGAAGCTTTCTTT. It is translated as CASSQDWDRGEAFF.

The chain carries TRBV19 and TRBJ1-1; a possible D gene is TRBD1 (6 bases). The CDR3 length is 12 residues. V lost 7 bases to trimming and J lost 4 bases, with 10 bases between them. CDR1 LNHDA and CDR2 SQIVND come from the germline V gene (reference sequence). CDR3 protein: CASNVRGTEAFF. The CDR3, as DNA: TGTGCCAGTAACGTCAGGGGCACTGAAGCTTTCTTT. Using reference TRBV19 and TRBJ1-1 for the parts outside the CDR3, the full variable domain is DGGITQSPKYLFRKEGQNVTLSCEQNLNHDAMYWYRQDPGQGLRLIYYSQIVNDFQKGDIAEGYSVSREKKESFPLTVTSAQKNPTAFYLCASNVRGTEAFFGQGTRLTVV.

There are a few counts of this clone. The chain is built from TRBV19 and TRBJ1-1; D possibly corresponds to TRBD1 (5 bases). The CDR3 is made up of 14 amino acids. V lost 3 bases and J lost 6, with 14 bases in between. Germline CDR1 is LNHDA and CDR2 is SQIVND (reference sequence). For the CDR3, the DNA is TGTGCCAGTAGTATGTGGCAGGGTTCGGCTGAAGCTTTCTTT. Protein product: CASSMWQGSAEAFF. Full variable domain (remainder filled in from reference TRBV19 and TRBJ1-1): DGGITQSPKYLFRKEGQNVTLSCEQNLNHDAMYWYRQDPGQGLRLIYYSQIVNDFQKGDIAEGYSVSREKKESFPLTVTSAQKNPTAFYLCASSMWQGSAEAFFGQGTRLTVV.

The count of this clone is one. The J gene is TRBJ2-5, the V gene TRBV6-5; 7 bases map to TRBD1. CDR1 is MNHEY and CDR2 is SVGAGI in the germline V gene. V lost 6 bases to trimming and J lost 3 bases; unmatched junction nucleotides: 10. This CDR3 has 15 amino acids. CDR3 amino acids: CASRGFGQVKETQYF. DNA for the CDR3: TGTGCCAGCAGGGGATTCGGACAGGTAAAAGAGACCCAGTACTTC.

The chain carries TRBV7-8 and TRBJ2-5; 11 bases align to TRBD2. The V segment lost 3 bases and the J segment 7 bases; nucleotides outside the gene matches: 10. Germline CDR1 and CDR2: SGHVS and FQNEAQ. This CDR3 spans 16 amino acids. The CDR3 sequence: CASSLMVLAGGGTQYF. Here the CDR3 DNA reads TGTGCCAGCAGCTTGATGGTCCTAGCGGGGGGTGGGACCCAGTACTTC.

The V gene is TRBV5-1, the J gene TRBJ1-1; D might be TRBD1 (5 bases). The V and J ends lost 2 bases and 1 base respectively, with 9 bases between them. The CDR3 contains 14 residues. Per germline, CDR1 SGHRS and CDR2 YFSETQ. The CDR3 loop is CASSFPGGNTEAFF. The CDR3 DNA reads TGCGCCAGCAGCTTCCCGGGGGGGAACACTGAAGCTTTCTTT.

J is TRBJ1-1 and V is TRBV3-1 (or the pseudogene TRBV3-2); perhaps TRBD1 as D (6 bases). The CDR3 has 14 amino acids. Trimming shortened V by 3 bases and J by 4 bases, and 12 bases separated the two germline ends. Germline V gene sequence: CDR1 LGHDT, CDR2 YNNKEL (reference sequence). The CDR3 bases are TGTGCCAGCAGCCACTACGACAGGTCCACTGAAGCTTTCTTT. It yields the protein CASSHYDRSTEAFF.

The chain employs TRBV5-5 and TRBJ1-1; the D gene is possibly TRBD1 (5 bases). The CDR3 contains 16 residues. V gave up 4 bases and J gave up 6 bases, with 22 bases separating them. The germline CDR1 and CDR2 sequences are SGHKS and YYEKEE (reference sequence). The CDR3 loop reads CASSPRQAGYRPEAFF. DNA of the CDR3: TGTGCCAGCAGCCCACGGCAGGCAGGGTATAGACCTGAAGCTTTCTTT.

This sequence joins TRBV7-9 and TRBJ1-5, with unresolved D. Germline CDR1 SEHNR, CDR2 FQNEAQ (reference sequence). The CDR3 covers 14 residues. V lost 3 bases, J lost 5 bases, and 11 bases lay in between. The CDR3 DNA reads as TGTGCCAGCAGCTTGGGTCCCGAGGATCAGCCCCAGCATTTT. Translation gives CASSLGPEDQPQHF.

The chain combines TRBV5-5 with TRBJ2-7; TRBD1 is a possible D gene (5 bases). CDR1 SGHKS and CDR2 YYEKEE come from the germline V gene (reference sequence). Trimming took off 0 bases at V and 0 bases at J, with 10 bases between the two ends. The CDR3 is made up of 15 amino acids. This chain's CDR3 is CASSLGQGSSYEQYF. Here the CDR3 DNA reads TGTGCCAGCAGCTTGGGCCAGGGTAGCTCCTACGAGCAGTACTTC. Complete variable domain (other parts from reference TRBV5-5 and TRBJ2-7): DAGVTQSPTHLIKTRGQQVTLRCSPISGHKSVSWYQQVLGQGPQFIFQYYEKEERGRGNFPDRFSARQFPNYSSELNVNALLLGDSALYLCASSLGQGSSYEQYFGPGTRLTVT.

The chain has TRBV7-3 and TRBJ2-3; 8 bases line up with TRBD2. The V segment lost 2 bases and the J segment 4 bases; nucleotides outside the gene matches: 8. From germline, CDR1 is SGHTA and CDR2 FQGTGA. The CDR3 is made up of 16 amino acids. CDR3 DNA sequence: TGTGCCAGCAGCTTACTACCCCGGGAGGGTTCAGATACGCAGTATTTT. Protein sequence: CASSLLPREGSDTQYF.

The CDR3 protein is CASSARRGSTYEQYF. CDR3 DNA sequence: TGTGCCAGCAGTGCCAGAAGGGGGAGCACCTACGAGCAGTACTTC. This chain uses TRBV6-2 or TRBV6-3 with TRBJ2-7; maybe TRBD1 (6 bases). The CDR3 totals 15 residues. Germline CDR1 and CDR2: MNHEY and SVGEGT. V was clipped by 5 bases and J by 2 bases, with 16 bases between them.

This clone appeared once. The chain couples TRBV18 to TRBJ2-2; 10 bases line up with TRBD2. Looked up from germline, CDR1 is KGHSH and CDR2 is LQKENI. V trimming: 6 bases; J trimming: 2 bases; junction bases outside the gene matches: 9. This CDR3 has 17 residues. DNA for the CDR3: TGTGCCAGCTCCCCTTCTAGCGGGAGACCCAACACCGGGGAGCTGTTTTTT. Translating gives CASSPSSGRPNTGELFF.

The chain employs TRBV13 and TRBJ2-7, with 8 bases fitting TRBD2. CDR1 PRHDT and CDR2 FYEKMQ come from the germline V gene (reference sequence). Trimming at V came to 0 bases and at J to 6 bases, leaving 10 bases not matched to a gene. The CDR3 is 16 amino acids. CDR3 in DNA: TGTGCCAGCAGCTTAGGTGATTACGGGAGGGCCCGCGAGCAGTACTTC. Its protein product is CASSLGDYGRAREQYF.

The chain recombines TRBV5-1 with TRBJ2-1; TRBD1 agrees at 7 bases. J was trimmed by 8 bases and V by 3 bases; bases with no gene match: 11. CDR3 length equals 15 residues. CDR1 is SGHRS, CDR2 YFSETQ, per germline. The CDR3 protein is CASSSRGGASDEQFF. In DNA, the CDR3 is TGCGCCAGCAGCTCGAGAGGGGGCGCTTCGGATGAGCAGTTCTTC.

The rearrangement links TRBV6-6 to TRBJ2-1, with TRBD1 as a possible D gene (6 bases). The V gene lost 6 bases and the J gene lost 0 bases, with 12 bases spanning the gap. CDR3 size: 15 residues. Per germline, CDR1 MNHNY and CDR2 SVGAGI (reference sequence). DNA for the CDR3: TGTGCCAGCAGCTTACAGGGCAGCTCCTACAATGAGCAGTTCTTC. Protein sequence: CASSLQGSSYNEQFF.

This chain's CDR3 is CASSTNNYGYTF. CDR3 in DNA: TGTGCCAGCAGCACTAATAACTATGGCTACACCTTC. The V gene is TRBV5-6, the J gene TRBJ1-2; D is ambiguous. The CDR3 runs 12 residues. Deletions cut 4 bases from V and 1 base from J, with 5 bases between. Germline V gene lookup returns CDR1 SGHDT and CDR2 YYEEEE.

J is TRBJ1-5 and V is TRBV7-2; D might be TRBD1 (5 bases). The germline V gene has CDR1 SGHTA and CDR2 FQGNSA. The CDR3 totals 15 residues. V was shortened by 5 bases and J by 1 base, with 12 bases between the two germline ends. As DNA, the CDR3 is TGTGCCAGCAGCCCGCGACAGTCGAGCAATCAGCCCCAGCATTTT. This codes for CASSPRQSSNQPQHF. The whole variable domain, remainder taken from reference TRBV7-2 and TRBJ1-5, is GAGVSQSPSNKVTEKGKDVELRCDPISGHTALYWYRQSLGQGLEFLIYFQGNSAPDKSGLPSDRFSAERTGGSVSTLTIQRTQQEDSAVYLCASSPRQSSNQPQHFGDGTRLSIL.

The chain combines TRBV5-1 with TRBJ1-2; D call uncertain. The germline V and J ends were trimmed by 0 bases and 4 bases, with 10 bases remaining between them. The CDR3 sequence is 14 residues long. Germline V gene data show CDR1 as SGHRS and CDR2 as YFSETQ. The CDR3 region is CASSLGVERYGYTF. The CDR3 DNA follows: TGCGCCAGCAGCTTGGGGGTAGAGCGCTATGGCTACACCTTC.

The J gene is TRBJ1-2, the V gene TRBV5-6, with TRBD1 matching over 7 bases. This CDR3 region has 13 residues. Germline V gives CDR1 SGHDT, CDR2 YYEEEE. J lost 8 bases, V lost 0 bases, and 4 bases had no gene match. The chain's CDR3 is CASSLDRGEGYTF. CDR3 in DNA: TGTGCCAGCAGCTTGGACAGGGGAGAGGGCTACACCTTC.

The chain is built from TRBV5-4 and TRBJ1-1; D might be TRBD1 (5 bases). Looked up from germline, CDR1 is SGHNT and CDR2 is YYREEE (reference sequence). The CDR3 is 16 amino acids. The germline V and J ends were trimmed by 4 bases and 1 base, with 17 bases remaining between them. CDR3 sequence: CASSRDGGWRNTEAFF. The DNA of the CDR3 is TGTGCCAGCAGCCGGGACGGGGGGTGGAGGAACACTGAAGCTTTCTTT.

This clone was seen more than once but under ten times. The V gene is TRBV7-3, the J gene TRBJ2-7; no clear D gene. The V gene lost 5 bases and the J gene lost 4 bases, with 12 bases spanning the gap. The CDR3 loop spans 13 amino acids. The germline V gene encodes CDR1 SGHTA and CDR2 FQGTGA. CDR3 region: CASSQIPGYEQYF. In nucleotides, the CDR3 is TGTGCCAGCAGCCAAATCCCCGGGTACGAGCAGTACTTC.

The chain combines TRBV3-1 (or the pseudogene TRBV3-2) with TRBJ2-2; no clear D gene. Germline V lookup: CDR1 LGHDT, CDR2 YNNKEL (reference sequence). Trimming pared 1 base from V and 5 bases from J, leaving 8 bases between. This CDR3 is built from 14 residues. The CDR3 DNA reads TGTGCCAGCAGCCAAGCCACAATTACCGGGGAGCTGTTTTTT. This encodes CASSQATITGELFF.

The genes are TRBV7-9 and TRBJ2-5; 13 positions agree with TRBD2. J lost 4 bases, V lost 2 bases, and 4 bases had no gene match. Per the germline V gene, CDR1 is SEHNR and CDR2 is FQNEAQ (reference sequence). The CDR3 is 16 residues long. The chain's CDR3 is CASSLSGLAGVETQYF. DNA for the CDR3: TGTGCCAGCAGCTTATCAGGACTAGCGGGGGTAGAGACCCAGTACTTC.

CDR3 sequence reads: CASSLAAGLAGAGGEQFF. CDR3 nucleotides: TGTGCCAGCAGCTTAGCTGCTGGACTAGCGGGAGCGGGGGGTGAGCAGTTCTTC. The V call is TRBV7-2, the J call TRBJ2-1; 13 bases match TRBD2. Germline V gene lookup returns CDR1 SGHTA and CDR2 FQGNSA. After removal of 0 bases from V and 9 bases from J, the junction contained 11 bases not matched to a gene. CDR3 length equals 18 residues.

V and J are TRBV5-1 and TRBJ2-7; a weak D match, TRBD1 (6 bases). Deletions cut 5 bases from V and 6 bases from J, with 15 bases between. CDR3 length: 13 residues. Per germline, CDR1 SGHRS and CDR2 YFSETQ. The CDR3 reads CASRVSEGGEQYF. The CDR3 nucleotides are TGCGCCAGCAGGGTTTCCGAAGGGGGCGAGCAGTACTTC.

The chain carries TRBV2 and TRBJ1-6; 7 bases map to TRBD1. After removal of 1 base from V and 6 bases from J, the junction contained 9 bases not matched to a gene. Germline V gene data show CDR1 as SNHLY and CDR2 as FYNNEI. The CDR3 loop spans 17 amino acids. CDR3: CASSEGKGARGNSPLHF. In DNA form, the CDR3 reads TGTGCCAGCAGTGAAGGAAAGGGGGCCAGGGGTAATTCACCCCTCCACTTT.

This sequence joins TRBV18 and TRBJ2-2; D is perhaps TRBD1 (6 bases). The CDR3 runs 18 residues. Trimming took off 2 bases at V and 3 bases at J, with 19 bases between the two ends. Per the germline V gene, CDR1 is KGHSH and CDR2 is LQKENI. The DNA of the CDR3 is TGTGCCAGCTCACCATCCAGCCTACAGGGAACCTACACCGGGGAGCTGTTTTTT. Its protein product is CASSPSSLQGTYTGELFF.